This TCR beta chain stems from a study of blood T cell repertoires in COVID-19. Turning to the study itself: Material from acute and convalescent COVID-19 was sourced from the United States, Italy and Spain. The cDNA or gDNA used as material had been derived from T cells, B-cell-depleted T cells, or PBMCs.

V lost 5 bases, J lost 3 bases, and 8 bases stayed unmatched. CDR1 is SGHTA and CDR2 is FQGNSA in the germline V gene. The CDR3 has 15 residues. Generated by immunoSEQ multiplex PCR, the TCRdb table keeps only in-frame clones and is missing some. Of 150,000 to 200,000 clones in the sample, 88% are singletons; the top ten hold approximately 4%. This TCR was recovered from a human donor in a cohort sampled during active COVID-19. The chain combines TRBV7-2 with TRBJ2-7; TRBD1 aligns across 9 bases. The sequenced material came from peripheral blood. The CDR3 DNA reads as TGTGCCAGCAGCCTTACCGGGACAGGGTACTACGAGCAGTACTTC. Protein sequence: CASSLTGTGYYEQYF.